This entry describes one T cell receptor beta chain. The target of this receptor is not known. Base qualities are not at hand, and no much larger clone is one base apart. This specimen belongs to a study of T cell responses to AZD1222 COVID-19 vaccine (dated by TCRdb to the early 2020s). Broadly, across the study: Because spike-specific TCR depth and breadth did not differ between the two schedules, AZD1222 recipients who got a second dose at roughly 4 weeks were pooled with those who got a second dose at roughly 12 weeks. Enrollment into the trials was organized by age into subgroups of 18-55, 56-69 and 70-plus years, and those subgroups contained roughly 150, 30 and 60 TCR-sequenced participants, respectively. A total of roughly 240 trial participants underwent TCR sequencing, of whom nearly 210 received two doses of AZD1222 and about 25 received two doses of the MenACWY control vaccine.

Including the terminal cysteine and phenylalanine, the CDR3 comprises 13 residues. Only CDR3 DNA is held: 39 bases, read in frame from base 1. At the junction V is shortened by 5 bases and J by 1 base, with 8 bases in between. The study at large found these results: No day 14 peak-response samples were available, so repertoires were characterized only after the peak T cell response. Vaccine-associated CD4 TCRs spanned the whole spike protein, with dominant responses in regions 160-218 and 743-854. Most participants were white British and females outnumbered males, and the authors suggested that clonal diversity may have been underestimated. In the small 56-69-year group, the increase in depth fell short of significance, most likely because of low power. Only five to seven AZD1222 recipients were SARS-CoV-2 seropositive at baseline, limiting conclusions about previously exposed vaccinees. Reportedly, close to half of the unique spike-specific TCRs recognized epitopes lying outside the regions that are mutated in the B.1.351 and B.1.1.7 variants. After two AZD1222 doses, spike-specific TCR breadth and depth were significantly higher than at day 0 and than in MenACWY recipients.

In the paper's terms, the time point label means: baseline before first vaccination. Samples from vaccinated people were obtained from the UK trials COV001 and COV002, which included a single-blind randomized controlled phase 2/3 trial of AZD1222 (ChAdOx1 nCoV-19) in healthy adults. For TCRbeta chain sequencing, PBMC samples were collected from trial participants at day 0 and at day 28 after the second dose. The CDR3 regions of human TCRbeta chains were analyzed by immunosequencing. The paper's processing steps were these. Repertoire TCRs were checked for matches against a reference library of SARS-CoV-2-specific TCRs that had been generated using the MIRA antigen-specificity platform. Breadth meant the fraction of unique TCRs that were SARS-CoV-2-associated, whereas depth meant the fraction of total T cells that were SARS-CoV-2-associated. Using the MIRA data, each spike-specific TCR was mapped to the spike region that the TCR reacts to and placed in a CD4 or CD8 class. Log10-transformed breadth and depth values were compared by one-way ANOVA with Sidak's multiple comparisons tests. TCRdb carries this immuneACCESS record with in-frame sequences only. Its versions omit some clonotypes, under half of them owing to an unresolved V gene in the studies checked, with the rest unexplained. The V and J calls and clone size were taken over from that table, and D and trimming were inferred from the DNA. This sample is represented by approximately 120,000 clones; around 90% of them were singletons. 4.2% of the sample comes from the top ten.

This material consisted of peripheral blood, taken on day 0 of AZD1222 vaccination. The clonotype originates from an adult in good health. The chain is assembled from TRBV12-3 or TRBV12-4 and TRBJ1-1; there is no confident call for the D gene. Here is the DNA: TGTGCCAGCAGTCCAGAGCCGAACACTGAAGCTTTCTTT. This translates into CASSPEPNTEAFF.